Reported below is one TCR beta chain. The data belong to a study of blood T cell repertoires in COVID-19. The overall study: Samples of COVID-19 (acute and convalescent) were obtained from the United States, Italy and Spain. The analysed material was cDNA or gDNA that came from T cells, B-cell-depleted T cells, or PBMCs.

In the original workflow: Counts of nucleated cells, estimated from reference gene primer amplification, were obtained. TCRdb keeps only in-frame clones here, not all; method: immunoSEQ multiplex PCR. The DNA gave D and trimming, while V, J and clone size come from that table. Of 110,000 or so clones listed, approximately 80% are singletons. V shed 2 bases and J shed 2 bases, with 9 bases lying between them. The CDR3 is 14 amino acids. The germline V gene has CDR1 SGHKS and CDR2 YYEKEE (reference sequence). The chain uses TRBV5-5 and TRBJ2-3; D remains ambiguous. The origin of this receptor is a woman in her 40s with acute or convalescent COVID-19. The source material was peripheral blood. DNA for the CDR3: TGTGCCAGCAGCTTAGCCCTAAACACAGATACGCAGTATTTT. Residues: CASSLALNTDTQYF.